The 28 T cell receptor beta chains below all came from one sample that was sequenced in a study of beta chain features in type 1 diabetes. Every bit of the isolated RNA underwent reverse transcription, so sequencing read expressed TCRB transcripts. The method was immunoSEQ multiplex PCR; TCRdb's version includes in-frame clones alone and lacks a portion of them. Of about 290,000 clones in the sample, about 8.5% were seen once. Sequencing input: central memory CD4+ T cells from blood. The receptors come from a woman aged 18 to 35 in good health.

In this sample, this clone turned up a few times. The rearrangement uses TRBV5-1 and TRBJ2-3; 11 bases agree with TRBD1. The CDR3 runs to 15 residues. The trim removed 3 bases at V and 6 bases at J, leaving 6 bases unmatched. Germline-derived CDR1 and CDR2 are SGHRS and YFSETQ. CDR3 loop: CASSSGQGARDTQYF. CDR3 DNA sequence: TGCGCCAGCAGCTCCGGACAGGGGGCAAGGGATACGCAGTATTTT.

J is TRBJ1-4 and V is TRBV18, with D hard to call. Trimming shortened V by 0 bases and J by 7 bases, and 9 bases separated the two germline ends. The germline V gene has CDR1 KGHSH and CDR2 LQKENI. This CDR3 contains 14 residues. CDR3 nucleotides: TGTGCCAGCTCACCACCGGAGCACTTTGAAAAACTGTTTTTT. Translation: CASSPPEHFEKLFF.

This clone was recorded a few times. The J gene is TRBJ2-1, the V gene TRBV5-1, with D perhaps matching TRBD1 (6 bases). This CDR3 is 16 amino acids long. Germline-derived CDR1 and CDR2 are SGHRS and YFSETQ. V lost 1 base, J lost 4 bases, and 15 bases lay in between. DNA of the CDR3: TGCGCCAGCAGCTTGACAATAACAGGGAGATACAATGAGCAGTTCTTC. This sequence encodes CASSLTITGRYNEQFF.

The chain combines TRBV4-3 with TRBJ1-1; D gene uncertain. The CDR3 has 14 residues. CDR1 is LGHNA and CDR2 is YSLEER in the germline V gene. V was pared by 4 bases and J by 1 base, with 10 bases between. DNA of the CDR3: TGCGCCAGCAGCCTCTCCCAGCGGAACACTGAAGCTTTCTTT. Amino acid sequence: CASSLSQRNTEAFF.

This clone was seen more than once but under ten times. The same CDR3 also results from other DNA sequences found in this sample. The V and J genes are TRBV7-2 and TRBJ2-1; TRBD1 matches 8 bases. Trimming cost V 5 bases and J 9 bases; bases outside gene matches: 12. This CDR3 has 15 residues. Germline values: CDR1 SGHTA, CDR2 FQGNSA. DNA of the CDR3: TGTGCCAGCAGCCTCCGGGAAGGACAGGGTCGTGAGCAGTTCTTC. Amino acids: CASSLREGQGREQFF.

There are a few counts of this clone. V and J are TRBV2 and TRBJ1-1; TRBD1 aligns across 7 bases. The germline V gene encodes CDR1 SNHLY and CDR2 FYNNEI. V dropped 8 bases and J dropped 5; count of bases not matched to a gene: 8. The CDR3 consists of 13 residues. CDR3 sequence reads: CASQKNRGTEAFF. DNA of the CDR3: TGTGCCAGCCAAAAGAACAGGGGAACTGAAGCTTTCTTT.

The chain employs TRBV7-3 and TRBJ2-2, with D perhaps given as TRBD1 or TRBD2 (5 bases each). This CDR3 is built from 13 residues. V gave up 2 bases and J gave up 7 bases, with 8 bases separating them. Germline CDR1 and CDR2: SGHTA and FQGTGA. CDR3 in amino acids: CASSLYGGGELFF. The CDR3 nucleotides are TGTGCCAGCAGCTTATATGGGGGCGGGGAGCTGTTTTTT.

V is TRBV7-9 and J is TRBJ1-4, with D perhaps TRBD1 (6 bases). In germline, CDR1 is SEHNR, CDR2 FQNEAQ (reference sequence). The CDR3 runs to 15 residues. The germline V and J ends were trimmed by 3 bases and 3 bases, with 11 bases remaining between them. CDR3 DNA sequence: TGTGCCAGCAGCTTCACAGGGTTGGCTAATGAAAAACTGTTTTTT. Translating it yields CASSFTGLANEKLFF.

This clone was seen more than once but under ten times. The chain couples TRBV4-2 to TRBJ2-6, with 9 bases fitting TRBD1. The V segment lost 4 bases and the J segment 1 base; nucleotides outside the gene matches: 11. In germline, CDR1 is LGHNA, CDR2 YNFKEQ. CDR3 size: 19 residues. CDR3 DNA: TGTGCCAGCAGCCTCCGCCGCGGACAGGGGTGGTCTGGGGCCAACGTCCTGACTTTC. Translation gives CASSLRRGQGWSGANVLTF.

The rearrangement links TRBV7-9 to TRBJ2-5, with 8 nucleotides matching TRBD1. V was pared by 3 bases and J by 5 bases, with 5 bases of the junction left unmatched. CDR1 and CDR2 from the germline V gene are SEHNR and FQNEAQ (reference sequence). The length of the CDR3 is 14 residues. The CDR3 sequence is CASSFPRGQETQYF. The CDR3 bases are TGTGCCAGCAGCTTCCCCAGGGGGCAGGAGACCCAGTACTTC.

This clone was counted only a few times. The chain couples TRBV28 to TRBJ1-5; weak D call: TRBD1 (5 bases). Trimming cost V 6 bases and J 0 bases, with 18 bases left between them. CDR3 size: 17 residues. Germline-derived CDR1 and CDR2 are MDHEN and SYDVKM. CDR3 nucleotide sequence: TGTGCCAGCAGCTCGATCAGGCTCACAGGTAGCAATCAGCCCCAGCATTTT. Translated, it gives CASSSIRLTGSNQPQHF.

The gene calls are TRBV7-9 and TRBJ2-5; 7 bases are a match to TRBD1. Trimming took 1 base from V and 4 from J; bases not matched to a gene: 3. The germline V gene encodes CDR1 SEHNR and CDR2 FQNEAQ (reference sequence). This CDR3 comprises 14 residues. CDR3 nucleotides: TGTGCCAGCAGCTTAGAAGGGGGCGCAGAGACCCAGTACTTC. It encodes CASSLEGGAETQYF.

Here the CDR3 DNA reads TGTGCCAGCAGCTTAACAGCGGAGCCCCATACGCAGTATTTT. It yields the protein CASSLTAEPHTQYF. This sequence joins TRBV7-2 and TRBJ2-3; a possible D gene is TRBD2 (5 bases). CDR3 length equals 14 residues. CDR1 SGHTA and CDR2 FQGNSA come from the germline V gene. V was clipped by 2 bases and J by 7 bases, with 13 bases between them.

This clone was observed a few times. This CDR3 is also generated by other DNA sequences in the sample. The chain uses TRBV7-9 and TRBJ2-3; possibly TRBD1 for D (5 bases). V was clipped by 5 bases and J by 1 base, with 13 bases between them. The CDR3 has 15 amino acids. Germline V gene lookup returns CDR1 SEHNR and CDR2 FQNEAQ (reference sequence). The DNA for the CDR3 is TGTGCCAGCAGCGGGCGACAGAGAGGCACAGATACGCAGTATTTT. It translates to CASSGRQRGTDTQYF.

The rearrangement joins TRBV7-9 to TRBJ2-5; a possible D gene is TRBD2 (6 bases). Germline V gives CDR1 SEHNR, CDR2 FQNEAQ (reference sequence). Trimming shortened V by 1 base and J by 5 bases, and 11 bases separated the two germline ends. This CDR3 is 14 amino acids long. The CDR3 coding sequence is TGTGCCAGCAGCTTAGTGGGAGGAGTTGAGACCCAGTACTTC. Translated: CASSLVGGVETQYF.

About this clone: Other DNA sequences within the sample encode an identical CDR3. This chain connects TRBV5-6 to TRBJ1-5, with D uncertain. This CDR3 has 13 residues. Per germline, CDR1 SGHDT and CDR2 YYEEEE. With 0 bases removed from V and 7 bases from J, the gap between germline ends came to 8 bases. The CDR3 DNA sequence: TGTGCCAGCAGCTTGGGCCCGGACCAGCCCCAGCATTTT. It yields the protein CASSLGPDQPQHF.

This clone was observed a few times. V gene TRBV4-3 combines with J gene TRBJ2-4; 7 positions match TRBD2. The CDR3 extends over 16 amino acids. Trimming cost V 2 bases and J 0 bases; bases outside gene matches: 4. Germline V CDR1 and CDR2: LGHNA, YSLEER. Here the CDR3 reads CASSQWGGRAKNIQYF. The CDR3 bases are TGCGCCAGCAGCCAATGGGGGGGGAGAGCCAAAAACATTCAGTACTTC.

This clone showed up many times. Written as DNA, the CDR3 is TGTGCCAGCAGCCAAGAATCGGGGGTTACTGAAGCTTTCTTT. It codes for CASSQESGVTEAFF. This rearrangement joins TRBV4-2 to TRBJ1-1, with D tentatively TRBD1 (5 bases). Trimming left V 0 bases short and J 5 bases short, with 10 bases between. Germline loops: CDR1 LGHNA, CDR2 YNFKEQ. The CDR3 is 14 residues long.

The chain combines TRBV5-1 with TRBJ2-1; unclear D gene. The germline CDR1 and CDR2 sequences are SGHRS and YFSETQ. The CDR3 is 14 amino acids. V was clipped by 5 bases and J by 0 bases, with 9 bases between them. CDR3 nucleotides: TGCGCCAGCAGGGTTTCAAACTCCTACAATGAGCAGTTCTTC. Translation: CASRVSNSYNEQFF. The full variable domain, in which reference TRBV5-1 and TRBJ2-1 provide the parts outside the CDR3, is KAGVTQTPRYLIKTRGQQVTLSCSPISGHRSVSWYQQTPGQGLQFLFEYFSETQRNKGNFPGRFSGRQFSNSRSEMNVSTLELGDSALYLCASRVSNSYNEQFFGPGTRLTVL.

A few counts support this clone. The chain couples TRBV29-1 to TRBJ2-2, with D possibly being TRBD1 (6 bases). Trimming removed 4 bases at V and 2 bases at J, with 11 bases between. Looked up from germline, CDR1 is SQVTM and CDR2 is ANQGSEA. The length of the CDR3 is 14 residues. The CDR3 here is CSVGGHVNTGELFF. In DNA form, the CDR3 reads TGCAGCGTTGGGGGACACGTTAACACCGGGGAGCTGTTTTTT.

The CDR3 DNA is TGTGCCAGCAGCGGAACAGGGGATGAGTATGATGGCTACACCTTC. It codes for CASSGTGDEYDGYTF. The gene calls are TRBV9 and TRBJ1-2; 7 bases fit TRBD1. Germline assignment: CDR1 SGDLS and CDR2 YYNGEE. The V segment lost 3 bases and the J segment 6 bases; nucleotides outside the gene matches: 11. The CDR3 sequence is 15 residues long.

Only a few counts were recorded for this clone. This CDR3 is CASSQAGTSGGYQETQYF. The DNA of the CDR3 is TGCGCCAGCAGCCAAGCGGGGACTAGCGGGGGGTACCAAGAGACCCAGTACTTC. The chain couples TRBV4-3 to TRBJ2-5; 15 bases are a match to TRBD2. This CDR3 has 18 residues. The J segment lost 0 bases and the V segment lost 1 base, leaving 3 bases of the junction unmatched. Per germline, CDR1 LGHNA and CDR2 YSLEER.

This clone was found a few times. This chain connects TRBV28 to TRBJ2-1, with D possibly TRBD2 on 7 matching bases. The V end lost 6 bases, the J end lost 8 bases, and 20 bases lay between the germline ends. CDR3 size: 15 residues. Germline V gene sequence: CDR1 MDHEN, CDR2 SYDVKM. The CDR3 is CASSTREGGRDEQFF. CDR3 bases: TGTGCCAGCAGCACTAGGGAGGGGGGGCGAGATGAGCAGTTCTTC. Full variable domain (rest looked up from reference TRBV28 and TRBJ2-1): DVKVTQSSRYLVKRTGEKVFLECVQDMDHENMFWYRQDPGLGLRLIYFSYDVKMKEKGDIPEGYSVSREKKERFSLILESASTNQTSMYLCASSTREGGRDEQFFGPGTRLTVL.

This clone came up many times. This chain joins TRBV30 and TRBJ2-3, with 9 nucleotides matching TRBD2. J gave up 1 base and V 7 bases, and 9 bases lay outside the gene matches. This CDR3 region has 15 residues. Germline V lookup: CDR1 GTSNPN, CDR2 SVGIG (reference sequence). The CDR3 sequence is CASPGASGGTDTQYF. The CDR3 DNA follows: TGTGCCTCCCCCGGGGCTAGCGGGGGCACAGATACGCAGTATTTT.

The table lists this clone with a few counts. The rearrangement links TRBV30 to TRBJ2-3; a weak D match, TRBD1 (6 bases). CDR3 length: 11 amino acids. Germline loops: CDR1 GTSNPN, CDR2 SVGIG (reference sequence). The V end was cut by 5 bases, the J end by 4 bases, with 7 bases between. Here the CDR3 DNA reads TGTGCCTGGGACAGGTCAGATACGCAGTATTTT. Amino acids: CAWDRSDTQYF.

This clone has at least ten counts. The chain recombines TRBV7-6 with TRBJ2-1; possibly TRBD1 for D (6 bases). From germline, CDR1 is SGHVS and CDR2 FNYEAQ. V lost 5 bases, J lost 5 bases, and 19 bases lay in between. The CDR3 spans 16 residues. The DNA of the CDR3 is TGTGCCAGCAGCAAAGGTCGACAGGTTTCGGACAATGAGCAGTTCTTC. Amino acids: CASSKGRQVSDNEQFF.

Only a few counts were recorded for this clone. V is TRBV19 and J is TRBJ2-3, with 7 positions matching TRBD2. The CDR3 sequence is 15 residues long. With 5 bases clipped from V and 2 bases from J, the junction kept 7 bases outside the gene matches. Germline CDR1 reads LNHDA; CDR2 reads SQIVND (reference sequence). For the CDR3, the DNA is TGTGCCAGTAGTCTGGGAGGGATCTCCACAGATACGCAGTATTTT. Amino acids: CASSLGGISTDTQYF.

This clone came up a few times. The rearrangement uses TRBV6-1 and TRBJ1-2; 8 bases fit TRBD1. With 6 bases clipped from V and 8 bases from J, the junction kept 8 bases outside the gene matches. The CDR3 is made up of 13 amino acids. From germline, CDR1 is MNHNS and CDR2 SASEGT. The CDR3 bases are TGTGCCAGCAGCCACGGACAGGGTGAGGGCTACACCTTC. This translates into CASSHGQGEGYTF.